This TCR beta chain came from a study of cytomegalovirus exposure and HLA in healthy donors. Study-level information: When 350 to 500 donors were genotyped, over 80% of them were found to fall in the Caucasian-associated ancestry cluster.

The CDR3 extends over 15 amino acids. Trimming removed 3 bases from V and 0 bases from J; junction bases left unmatched: 0. CDR1 is MNHEY and CDR2 is SMNVEV in the germline V gene (reference sequence). The PCR had 60 Vbeta and 13 Jbeta primers. Some clones are missing from TCRdb's copy, which holds only in-frame ones; the method was immunoSEQ multiplex PCR. The sample records roughly 200,000 clones, approximately 80% being singletons. General study points: Cytomegalovirus association was listed for about 160 TCR beta chains. Later analysis identified about 17,000 TCR beta sequences associated with HLA alleles, using a false discovery rate threshold of 0.05.

In the case of this clone: Its antigen is as yet unknown.

Material for sequencing was PBMCs. The J gene is TRBJ2-1, the V gene TRBV27, with 9 bases identical to TRBD2. The sequence was obtained from a boy between 2 and 10 years old in good health and CMV-seronegative. CDR3 DNA: TGTGCCAGCAGTTTTAGCGGGAGCTCCTACAATGAGCAGTTCTTC. This translates into CASSFSGSSYNEQFF.